What follows is one T cell receptor (beta chain) and its context. The target antigen is unknown. There were no recent acute infections or vaccinations among the donors, who were healthy HIV-negative adults. This sample was taken from a study of shared clonotypes between healthy human individuals. Study results and caveats: Naive CD4 clonotypes were shared across a few donors at roughly 5%. When compared with the clonotypes that were shared by all four sorted-subset donors, the non-shared clonotypes turned out to have lower generation probabilities.

Profiling relied on immunoSEQ multiplex PCR, and the TCRdb table lists in-frame clones only, not all of them. Counted here are roughly 2.4 million clones, nearly 97% occurring once; the ten biggest clones make up 0.1% to 0.15%. The sequenced sample was naive CD4+ T cells sorted from blood. Sample subset: CD45RA+ positively selected. The TCR sequence derives from a man aged 18 to 30 in good health.

CDR3 in amino acids: CASSSGLAAGELFF. In DNA, the CDR3 is TGTGCCAGCTCATCAGGACTAGCGGCCGGGGAGCTGTTTTTT. The chain has TRBV18 and TRBJ2-2; 10 bases match TRBD2. Trimming cost V 5 bases and J 6 bases; bases outside gene matches: 3. Germline V gene data show CDR1 as KGHSH and CDR2 as LQKENI. This CDR3 spans 14 amino acids.